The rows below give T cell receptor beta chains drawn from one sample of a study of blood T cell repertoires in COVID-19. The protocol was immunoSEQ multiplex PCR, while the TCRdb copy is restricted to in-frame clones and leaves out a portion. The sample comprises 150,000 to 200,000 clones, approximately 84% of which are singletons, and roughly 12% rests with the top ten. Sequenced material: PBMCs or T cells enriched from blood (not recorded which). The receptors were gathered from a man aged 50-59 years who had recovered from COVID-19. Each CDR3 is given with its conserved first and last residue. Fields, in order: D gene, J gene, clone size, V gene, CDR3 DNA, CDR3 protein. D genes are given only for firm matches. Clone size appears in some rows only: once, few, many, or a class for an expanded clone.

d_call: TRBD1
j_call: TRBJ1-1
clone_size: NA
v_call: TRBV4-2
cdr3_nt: TGTGCCAGCAGCCGATCACGACAGGGATTGAACACTGAAGCTTTCTTT
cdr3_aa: CASSRSRQGLNTEAFF

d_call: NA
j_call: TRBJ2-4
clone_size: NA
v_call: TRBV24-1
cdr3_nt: TGTGCCACCAGTGAAACGACTGGAGCCAAAAACATTCAGTACTTC
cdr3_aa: CATSETTGAKNIQYF

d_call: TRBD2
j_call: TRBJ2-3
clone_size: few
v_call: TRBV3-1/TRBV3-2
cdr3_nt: TGTGCCAGCAGCCAAGCCTACCCTAGCGGGGGAAACCCTAGCACAGATACGCAGTATTTT
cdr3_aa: CASSQAYPSGGNPSTDTQYF

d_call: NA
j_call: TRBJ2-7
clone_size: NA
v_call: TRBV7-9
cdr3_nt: TGTGCCAGCAGCTTCGGCAGGGGTATCGAGCAGTACTTC
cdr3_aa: CASSFGRGIEQYF

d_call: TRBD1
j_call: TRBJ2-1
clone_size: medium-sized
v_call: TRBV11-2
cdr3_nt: TGTGCCAGCAGCTCCGGGACAGGGGGTTACGACAATGAGCAGTTCTTC
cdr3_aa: CASSSGTGGYDNEQFF

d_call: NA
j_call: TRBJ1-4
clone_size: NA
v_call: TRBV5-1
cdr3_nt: TGCGCCAGCAGCTCGGGTGCAACTAATGAAAAACTGTTTTTT
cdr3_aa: CASSSGATNEKLFF

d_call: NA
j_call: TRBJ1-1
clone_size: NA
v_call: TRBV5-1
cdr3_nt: TGCGCCAGCAGCTTACAGGGTGAGGGCACTGAAGCTTTCTTT
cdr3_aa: CASSLQGEGTEAFF

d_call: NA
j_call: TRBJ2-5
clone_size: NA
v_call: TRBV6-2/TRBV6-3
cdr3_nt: TGTGCCAGCAGTAGAAGGGACTTCCAAGAGACCCAGTACTTC
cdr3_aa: CASSRRDFQETQYF

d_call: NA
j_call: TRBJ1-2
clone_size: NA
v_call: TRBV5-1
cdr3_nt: TGCGCCAGCAGACCCGACAGTACTAAAAACTATGGCTACACCTTC
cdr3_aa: CASRPDSTKNYGYTF

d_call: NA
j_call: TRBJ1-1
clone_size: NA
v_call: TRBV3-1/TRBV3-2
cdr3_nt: TGTGCCAGCAGCCAAGAACTCGAGAACACTGAAGCTTTCTTT
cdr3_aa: CASSQELENTEAFF

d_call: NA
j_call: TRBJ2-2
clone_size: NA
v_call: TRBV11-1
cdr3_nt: TGTGCCAGCCGAATTGGGGGACTTTTCCTCACCGGGGAGCTGTTTTTT
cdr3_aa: CASRIGGLFLTGELFF

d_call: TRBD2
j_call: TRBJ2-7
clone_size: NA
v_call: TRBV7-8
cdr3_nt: TGTGCCAGCAGCGCGGGGGGGGGCAGTTACGAGCAGTACTTC
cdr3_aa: CASSAGGGSYEQYF

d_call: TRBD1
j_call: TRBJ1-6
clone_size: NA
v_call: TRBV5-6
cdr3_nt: TGTGCCAGCAGTCCCGACACAGACAGGGCATATAATTCACCCCTCCACTTT
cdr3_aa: CASSPDTDRAYNSPLHF

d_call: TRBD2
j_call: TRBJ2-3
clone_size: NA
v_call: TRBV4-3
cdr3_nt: TGCGCCAGCAGCCTGGGCACAGGCACTAGCGGGGGATCAGATACGCAGTATTTT
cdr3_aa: CASSLGTGTSGGSDTQYF

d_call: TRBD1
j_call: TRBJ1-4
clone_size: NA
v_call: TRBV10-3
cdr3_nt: TGTGCCATCAGTGAGTCAGGGGGCAATGAAAAACTGTTTTTT
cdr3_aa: CAISESGGNEKLFF

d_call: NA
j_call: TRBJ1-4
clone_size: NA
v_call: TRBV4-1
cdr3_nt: TGCGCCAGTTCCGTAGTGGAGGGAGCAACTAATGAAAAACTGTTTTTT
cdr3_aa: CASSVVEGATNEKLFF

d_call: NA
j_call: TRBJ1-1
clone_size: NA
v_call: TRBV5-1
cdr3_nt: TGCGCCAGCAGCTTGGCCGTAAACAGGAACACTGAAGCTTTCTTT
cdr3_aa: CASSLAVNRNTEAFF

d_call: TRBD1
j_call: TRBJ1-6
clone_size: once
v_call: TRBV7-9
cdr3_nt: TGTGCCAGCAGCTTAACCCCACCCCGGGACAGGGTTTCACCCCTCCACTTT
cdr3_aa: CASSLTPPRDRVSPLHF

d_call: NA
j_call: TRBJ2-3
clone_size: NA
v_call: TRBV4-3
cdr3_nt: TGCGCCAGCAGCCAAGGGACAGCTTCAGATACGCAGTATTTT
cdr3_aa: CASSQGTASDTQYF

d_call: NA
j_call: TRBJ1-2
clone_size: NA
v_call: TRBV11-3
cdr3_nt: TGTGCCAGCAGCTTAGGTCCGGGAAACTATGGCTACACCTTC
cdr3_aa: CASSLGPGNYGYTF

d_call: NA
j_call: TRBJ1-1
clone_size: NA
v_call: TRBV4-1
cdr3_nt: TGCGCCAGCAGCCAAGATCCAGGGGTGAACACTGAAGCTTTCTTT
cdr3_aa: CASSQDPGVNTEAFF

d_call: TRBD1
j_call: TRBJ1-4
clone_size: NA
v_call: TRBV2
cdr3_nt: TGTGCCAGCAGGCTTCCGGGACAGGGGGAAAAACTGTTTTTT
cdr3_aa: CASRLPGQGEKLFF

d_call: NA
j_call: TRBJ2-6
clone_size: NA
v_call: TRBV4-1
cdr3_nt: TGCGCCAGCAGCCAACCGCGGATCGGCAGGGCGTCCAACGTCCTGACTTTC
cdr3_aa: CASSQPRIGRASNVLTF

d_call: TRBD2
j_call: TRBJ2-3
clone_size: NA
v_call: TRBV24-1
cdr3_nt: TGTGCCACCAGTGACACCTCCCGACTAGCTGATACGCAGTATTTT
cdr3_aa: CATSDTSRLADTQYF

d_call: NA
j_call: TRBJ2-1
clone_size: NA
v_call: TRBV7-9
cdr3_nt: TGTGCCAGCAGCTCGAGCCTTTATGCCTTCAATGAGCAGTTCTTC
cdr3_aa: CASSSSLYAFNEQFF

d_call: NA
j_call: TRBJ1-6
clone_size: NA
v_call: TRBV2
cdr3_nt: TGTGCCAGCAGACCCCGGGTCAATAATTCACCCCTCCACTTT
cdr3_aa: CASRPRVNNSPLHF

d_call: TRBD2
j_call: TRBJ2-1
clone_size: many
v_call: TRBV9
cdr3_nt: TGTGCCAGCAGCGGATCACTAGCGGGGGGGTCTAGCTCCTACAATGAGCAGTTCTTC
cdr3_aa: CASSGSLAGGSSSYNEQFF